This T cell receptor (beta chain) was profiled in a study of blood T cells in healthy people across ages. This clonotype was found a few times. Its antigen is undetermined. Findings and caveats of the study: Naive T cell percentage and TCR beta diversity correlated strongly. Versus aged donors, long-lived donors had higher diversity and more naive CD4+ cells. Researchers judged that diversity estimates from one million T cells fell short of true values.

Sample-barcoded 5' priming and a J-beta primer mix drove a second PCR of 7 to 11 cycles. TCRdb re-derived calls from the 5' RACE reads in MiXCR, one entry per CDR3 protein. The table has 540,000 or so distinct CDR3 sequences, more than 45% seen once. Germline assignment: CDR1 SGHRS and CDR2 YFSETQ. Trimming shortened V by 2 bases and J by 0 bases, and 6 bases separated the two germline ends. The CDR3 extends over 14 amino acids. The receptor comes from an elderly man in good health. The sequencing input was blood. The gene calls are TRBV5-1 and TRBJ2-1; no firm D call. CDR3 bases: TGCGCCAGCAGCTTCGACACCTCCTACAATGAGCAGTTCTTC. Protein product: CASSFDTSYNEQFF.